This TCR beta chain came from a study of a mutant IDH1 vaccine in newly diagnosed glioma. For the study at large: Commencement of vaccination occurred 4-6 weeks following radiotherapy alone, or concurrently with temozolomide cycles. Of the patients given treatment, roughly 60% were male and approximately 40% were female, and a mean age of around 38 years was recorded. Patients got radiotherapy, temozolomide, or both beforehand, and most got both.

Looked up from germline, CDR1 is SNHLY and CDR2 is FYNNEI. With 6 bases clipped from V and 6 bases from J, the junction kept 3 bases outside the gene matches. CDR3 length: 13 residues. Produced via immunoSEQ multiplex PCR; TCRdb's table is partial and in-frame only. Seen here are about 20,000 clones, roughly 82% observed once, and the top ten hold approximately 13%. Time point described: week 23, last vaccination. Vaccine doses each comprised 300 ug of mutant IDH1 20-mer peptide, with topical imiquimod. Turning to this clone: The antigen is not known.

Sample: PBMCs, taken from a glioma patient whose treatment included an IDH1 peptide vaccine. The clonotype originates from a young man with glioma. The chain uses TRBV2 and TRBJ1-1, with 11 bases matching TRBD1. CDR3 in DNA: TGTGCCAGCAGGGGACAGGGGGGTTCTGAAGCTTTCTTT. The encoded protein is CASRGQGGSEAFF.